A single TCR beta chain is shown here with its context. The CDR3 runs 15 residues. The trim removed 5 bases at V and 1 base at J, leaving 6 bases unmatched. In germline, CDR1 is LNHDA, CDR2 SQIVND (reference sequence). Sequencing was performed with immunoSEQ multiplex PCR; in TCRdb, only in-frame clones are kept and a portion is missing. Altogether over 110,000 clones are present, approximately 94% being singletons, with the ten largest covering around 5%. The entry originates in a study of T cell responses to AZD1222 COVID-19 vaccine. The material was peripheral blood, obtained on day 0 of AZD1222 vaccination. The receptor's source is an adult in good health. The gene calls are TRBV19 and TRBJ2-7, with TRBD1 matching over 9 bases. The CDR3 nucleotides read TGTGCCAGTAGTCCGGACAGGGGAACTTCCTACGAGCAGTACTTC. Residues: CASSPDRGTSYEQYF.